A selection of T cell receptor beta chains follows, all from one sample in a study of CD8 T cells in Susac syndrome. A single record per CDR3 protein comes from TCRdb applying MiXCR to the immunoSEQ multiplex PCR reads. The sample has about 80,000 distinct CDR3 sequences, 90% to 95% seen once. Source material: CD8+ T cells from PBMCs. Receptors were obtained from a human donor in good health. Each CDR3 is given with its conserved first and last residue. D genes are given only for firm matches. Part of the rows lack a size; the others show once, few, many or a class for expanded clones.

j_call | d_call | v_call | clone_size | cdr3_nt | cdr3_aa
TRBJ1-1 | TRBD1 | TRBV4-1 | - | TGCGCCAGCAGCCGAGGACAGGGGGGGAACACTGAAGCTTTCTTT | CASSRGQGGNTEAFF
TRBJ2-1 | TRBD1 | TRBV29-1 | few | TGCAGCGTTTACGGGACAGGGGTTTCCAATGAGCAGTTCTTC | CSVYGTGVSNEQFF
TRBJ2-7 | - | TRBV20-1 | - | TGCAGTGCCGGCCCGGGGCTACAGTACTTC | CSAGPGLQYF
TRBJ1-5 | - | TRBV10-2 | - | TGCGCCAGCACCGGGACCTATAGCAATCAGCCCCAGCATTTT | CASTGTYSNQPQHF
TRBJ1-4 | TRBD1 | TRBV6-4 | - | TGTGCCAGCAGTGAATCAGGGGGCAGTGAAAAACTGTTTTTT | CASSESGGSEKLFF
TRBJ1-2 | TRBD1 | TRBV25-1 | - | TGTGCCAGCAGTCTGGGACAGGGGGGCGACTATGGCTACACCTTC | CASSLGQGGDYGYTF
TRBJ2-5 | - | TRBV6-5 | - | TGTGCCAGCAAGGGGACCGACAGGCAAGAGACCCAGTACTTC | CASKGTDRQETQYF
TRBJ2-3 | - | TRBV14 | - | TGTGCCAGCAGCCCGAGGACTAGCACAGATACGCAGTATTTT | CASSPRTSTDTQYF
TRBJ2-1 | - | TRBV7-9 | - | TGTGCCAGCAGCTTTCCCGGGGACACCTACAATGAGCAGTTCTTC | CASSFPGDTYNEQFF
TRBJ2-1 | - | TRBV2 | - | TGTGCCAGTCTAATAGCGGAGCAGTTCTTC | CASLIAEQFF
TRBJ2-7 | - | TRBV18 | - | TGTGCCAGCTCACCACCGCAGGTCCTGAACGAGCAGTACTTC | CASSPPQVLNEQYF
TRBJ2-2 | - | TRBV7-9 | - | TGTGCCAGCAGTTTTCAGGGCACCGGGGAGCTGTTTTTT | CASSFQGTGELFF
TRBJ2-1 | - | TRBV10-3 | - | TGTGCCATCAGTGAGCCCTCAGGGGGGTCCTACAATGAGCAGTTCTTC | CAISEPSGGSYNEQFF
TRBJ1-1 | TRBD1 | TRBV20-1 | - | TGCAGTGCTAGAGATGGGACAGGGGACACTGAAGCTTTCTTT | CSARDGTGDTEAFF
TRBJ1-3 | - | TRBV3-1 | - | TGTGCCAGTTACTCTGGAAACACCATATATTTT | CASYSGNTIYF
TRBJ2-7 | - | TRBV19 | - | TGTGCCAGTAGTTCCCACGTCGGGCAGGGAGCCTACGAGCAGTACTTC | CASSSHVGQGAYEQYF
TRBJ2-7 | - | TRBV4-3 | - | TGCGCCAGCAGCCAAGCCTATGGGGCTGCCTACGAGCAGTACTTC | CASSQAYGAAYEQYF
TRBJ2-1 | TRBD2 | TRBV29-1 | - | TGCAGCGTCCCCCCTCGGACTAGCGGGAGCGTAGGCTACAATGAGCAGTTCTTC | CSVPPRTSGSVGYNEQFF